This T cell receptor (beta chain) derives from a study of post-analysis software for immune sequencing data. General study results and limits: Several TRBV segments (TRBV5-6, TRBV5-1 and TRBV20-1 among them) occurred more frequently in patients than in controls.

Unique molecular identifiers were carried by the TCR beta cDNA libraries. TCRdb passed the PCR reads through MiXCR, listing each CDR3 protein once. This repertoire shows around 500,000 distinct CDR3 sequences, approximately 31% found once; its top ten account for around 6.1%. Worth noting for this clonotype: Its specificity is not known.

Germline lookup yields CDR1 SGHRS and CDR2 YFSETQ. The CDR3 contains 14 residues. V was clipped by 1 base and J by 3 bases, with 9 bases between them. Sequencing used blood. This sequence was found in a girl aged 2-17 years with multiple sclerosis. J is TRBJ2-3 and V is TRBV5-1; D call uncertain. The CDR3 region is CASSLYPTTDTQYF. The CDR3 DNA reads TGCGCCAGCAGCTTGTACCCCACGACAGATACGCAGTATTTT.